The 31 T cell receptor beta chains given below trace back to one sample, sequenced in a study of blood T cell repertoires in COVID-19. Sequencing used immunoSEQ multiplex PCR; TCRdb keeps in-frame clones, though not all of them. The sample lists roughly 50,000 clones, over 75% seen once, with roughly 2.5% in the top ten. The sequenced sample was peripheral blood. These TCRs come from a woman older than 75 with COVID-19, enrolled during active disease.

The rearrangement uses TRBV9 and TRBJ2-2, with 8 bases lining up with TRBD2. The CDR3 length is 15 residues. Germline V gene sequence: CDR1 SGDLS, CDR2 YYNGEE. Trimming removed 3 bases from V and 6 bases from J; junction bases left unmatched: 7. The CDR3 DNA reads TGTGCCAGCAGCGCCGCCGGGGGGGGTGCCGGGGAGCTGTTTTTT. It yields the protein CASSAAGGGAGELFF.

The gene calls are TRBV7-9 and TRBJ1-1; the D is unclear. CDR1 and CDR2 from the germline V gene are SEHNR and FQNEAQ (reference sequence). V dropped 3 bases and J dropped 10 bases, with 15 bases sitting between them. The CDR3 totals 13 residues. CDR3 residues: CASSFSREGGAFF. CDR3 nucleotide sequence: TGTGCCAGCAGCTTCAGCCGAGAGGGTGGAGCTTTCTTT.

This chain's CDR3 is CASSSGTDYGYTF. The CDR3 nucleotides are TGTGCCAGCAGCTCCGGGACAGACTATGGCTACACCTTC. The chain couples TRBV9 to TRBJ1-2, with TRBD1 matching 7 bases. Germline V gene sequence: CDR1 SGDLS, CDR2 YYNGEE. V lost 4 bases to trimming and J lost 3 bases; unmatched junction nucleotides: 3. The CDR3 sequence is 13 residues long. The full variable domain, with the rest looked up from reference TRBV9 and TRBJ1-2, is DSGVTQTPKHLITATGQRVTLRCSPRSGDLSVYWYQQSLDQGLQFLIQYYNGEERAKGNILERFSAQQFPDLHSELNLSSLELGDSALYFCASSSGTDYGYTFGSGTRLTVV.

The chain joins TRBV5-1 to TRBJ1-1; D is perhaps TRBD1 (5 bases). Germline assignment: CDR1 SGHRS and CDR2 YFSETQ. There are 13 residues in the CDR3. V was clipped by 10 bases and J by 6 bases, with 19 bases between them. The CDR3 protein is CARGPGGTAEAFF. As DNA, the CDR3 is TGCGCCCGCGGGCCGGGGGGGACTGCTGAAGCTTTCTTT. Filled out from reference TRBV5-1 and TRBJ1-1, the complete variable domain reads KAGVTQTPRYLIKTRGQQVTLSCSPISGHRSVSWYQQTPGQGLQFLFEYFSETQRNKGNFPGRFSGRQFSNSRSEMNVSTLELGDSALYLCARGPGGTAEAFFGQGTRLTVV.

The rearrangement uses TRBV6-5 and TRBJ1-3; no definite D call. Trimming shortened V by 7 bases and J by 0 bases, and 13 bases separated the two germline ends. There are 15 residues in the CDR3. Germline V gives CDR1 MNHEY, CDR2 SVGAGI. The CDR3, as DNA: TGTGCCAGCATTACGGGATTCAGCTCTGGAAACACCATATATTTT. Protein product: CASITGFSSGNTIYF.

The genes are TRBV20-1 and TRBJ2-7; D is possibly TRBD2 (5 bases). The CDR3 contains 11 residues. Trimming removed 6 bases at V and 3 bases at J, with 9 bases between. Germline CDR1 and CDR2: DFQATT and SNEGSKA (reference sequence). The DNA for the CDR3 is TGCAGTGCACCCCGGGACTACGAGCAGTACTTC. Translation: CSAPRDYEQYF.

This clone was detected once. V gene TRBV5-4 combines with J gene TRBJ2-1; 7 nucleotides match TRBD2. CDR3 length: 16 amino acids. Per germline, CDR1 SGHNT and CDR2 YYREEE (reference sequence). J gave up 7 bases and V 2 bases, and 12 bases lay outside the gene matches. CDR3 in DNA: TGTGCCAGCAGCTTCATCTCGCGGGGGAAGGGTAATGAGCAGTTCTTC. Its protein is CASSFISRGKGNEQFF.

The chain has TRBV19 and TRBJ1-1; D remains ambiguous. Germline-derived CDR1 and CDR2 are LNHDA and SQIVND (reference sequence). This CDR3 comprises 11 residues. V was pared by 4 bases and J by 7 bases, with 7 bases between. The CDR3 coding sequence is TGTGCCAGTAGTACTTCGTTTGAAGCTTTCTTT. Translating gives CASSTSFEAFF.

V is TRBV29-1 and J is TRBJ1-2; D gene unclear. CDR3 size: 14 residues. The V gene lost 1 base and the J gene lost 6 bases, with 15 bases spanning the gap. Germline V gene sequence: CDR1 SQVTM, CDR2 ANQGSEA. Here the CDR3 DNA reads TGCAGCGTTGAAGGCGCGGGAGCCGGGGATGGCTACACCTTC. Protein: CSVEGAGAGDGYTF. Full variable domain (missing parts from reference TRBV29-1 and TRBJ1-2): SAVISQKPSRDICQRGTSLTIQCQVDSQVTMMFWYRQQPGQSLTLIATANQGSEATYESGFVIDKFPISRPNLTFSTLTVSNMSPEDSSIYLCSVEGAGAGDGYTFGSGTRLTVV.

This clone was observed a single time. CDR3: CASSLGLEVEQYF. The CDR3 DNA sequence: TGCGCCAGCAGCTTGGGGTTAGAGGTCGAGCAGTACTTC. The chain carries TRBV5-1 and TRBJ2-7; D is unclear. In germline, CDR1 is SGHRS, CDR2 YFSETQ. CDR3 length: 13 residues. V lost 0 bases, J lost 6 bases, and 10 bases lay in between.

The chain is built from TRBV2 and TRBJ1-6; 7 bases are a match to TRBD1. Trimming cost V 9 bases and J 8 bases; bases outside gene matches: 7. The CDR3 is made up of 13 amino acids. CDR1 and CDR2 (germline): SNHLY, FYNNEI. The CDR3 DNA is TGTGCCAGGAGACAGGGTGCATATTCACCCCTCCACTTT. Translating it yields CARRQGAYSPLHF.

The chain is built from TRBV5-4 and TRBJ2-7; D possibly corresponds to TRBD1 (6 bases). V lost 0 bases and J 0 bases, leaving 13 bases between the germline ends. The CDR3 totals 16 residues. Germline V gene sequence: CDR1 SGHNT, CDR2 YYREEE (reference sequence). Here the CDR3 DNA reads TGTGCCAGCAGCTTGGGGGGGCGCTTGAACTCCTACGAGCAGTACTTC. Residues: CASSLGGRLNSYEQYF.

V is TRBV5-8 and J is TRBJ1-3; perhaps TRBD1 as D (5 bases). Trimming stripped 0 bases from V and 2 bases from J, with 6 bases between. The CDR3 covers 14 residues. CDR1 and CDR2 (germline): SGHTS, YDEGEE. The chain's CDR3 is CASSLDRTGNTIYF. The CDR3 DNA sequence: TGTGCCAGCAGCTTGGACAGGACTGGAAACACCATATATTTT. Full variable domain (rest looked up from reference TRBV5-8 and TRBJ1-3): EAGVTQSPTHLIKTRGQQATLRCSPISGHTSVYWYQQALGLGLQFLLWYDEGEERNRGNFPPRFSGRQFPNYSSELNVNALELEDSALYLCASSLDRTGNTIYFGEGSWLTVV.

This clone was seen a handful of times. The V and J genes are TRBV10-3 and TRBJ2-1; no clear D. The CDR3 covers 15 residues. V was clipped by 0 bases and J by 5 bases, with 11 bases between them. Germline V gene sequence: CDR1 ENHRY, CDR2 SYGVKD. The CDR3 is CAISESTLEDNEQFF. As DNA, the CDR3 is TGTGCCATCAGTGAGTCGACGCTAGAGGACAATGAGCAGTTCTTC.

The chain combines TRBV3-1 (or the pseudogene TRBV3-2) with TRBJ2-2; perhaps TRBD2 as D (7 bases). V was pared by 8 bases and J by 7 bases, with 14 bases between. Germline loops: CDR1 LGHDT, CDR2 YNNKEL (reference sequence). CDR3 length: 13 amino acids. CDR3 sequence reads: CASRGALGGELFF. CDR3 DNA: TGTGCCAGCCGGGGGGCGCTGGGCGGGGAGCTGTTTTTT.

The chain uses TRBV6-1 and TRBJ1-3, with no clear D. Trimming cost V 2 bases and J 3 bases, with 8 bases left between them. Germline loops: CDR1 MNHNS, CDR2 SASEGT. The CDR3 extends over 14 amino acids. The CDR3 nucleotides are TGTGCCAGCAGTGAACGGGTTTATGGAAACACCATATATTTT. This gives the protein CASSERVYGNTIYF.

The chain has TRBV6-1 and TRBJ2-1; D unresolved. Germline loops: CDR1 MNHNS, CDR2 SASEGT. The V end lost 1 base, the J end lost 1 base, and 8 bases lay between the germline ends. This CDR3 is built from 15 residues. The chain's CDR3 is CASSEVAVSYNEQFF. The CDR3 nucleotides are TGTGCCAGCAGTGAAGTGGCAGTTTCCTACAATGAGCAGTTCTTC.

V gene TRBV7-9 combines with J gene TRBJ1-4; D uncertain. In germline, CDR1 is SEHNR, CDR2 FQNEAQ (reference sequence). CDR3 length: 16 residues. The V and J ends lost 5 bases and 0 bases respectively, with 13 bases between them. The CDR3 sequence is CASSRAGFSTNEKLFF. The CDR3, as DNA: TGTGCCAGCAGCCGAGCCGGGTTTTCAACTAATGAAAAACTGTTTTTT.

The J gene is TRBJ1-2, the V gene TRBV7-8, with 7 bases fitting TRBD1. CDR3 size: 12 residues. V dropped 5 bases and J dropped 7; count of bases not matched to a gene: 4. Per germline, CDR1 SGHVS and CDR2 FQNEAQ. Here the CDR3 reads CASSPGTAGYTF. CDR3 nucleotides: TGTGCCAGCAGCCCCGGGACAGCTGGCTACACCTTC.

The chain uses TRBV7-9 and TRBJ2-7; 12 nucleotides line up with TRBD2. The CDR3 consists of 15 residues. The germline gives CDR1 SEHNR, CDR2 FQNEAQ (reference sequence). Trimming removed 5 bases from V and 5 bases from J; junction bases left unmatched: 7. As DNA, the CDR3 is TGTGCCAGCAGCGATACGACTAGCGGGAGAGACGAGCAGTACTTC. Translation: CASSDTTSGRDEQYF.

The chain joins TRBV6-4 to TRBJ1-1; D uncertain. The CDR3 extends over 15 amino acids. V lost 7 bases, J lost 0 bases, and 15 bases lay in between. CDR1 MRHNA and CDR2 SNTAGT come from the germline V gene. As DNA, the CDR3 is TGTGCCAGCAAGTCCGGTGGACTTATGAACACTGAAGCTTTCTTT. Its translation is CASKSGGLMNTEAFF.

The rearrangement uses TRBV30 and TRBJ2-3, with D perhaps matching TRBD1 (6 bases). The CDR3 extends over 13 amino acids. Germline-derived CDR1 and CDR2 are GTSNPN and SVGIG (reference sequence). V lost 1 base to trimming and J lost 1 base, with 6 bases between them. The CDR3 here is CAWSGTGTDTQYF. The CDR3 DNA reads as TGTGCCTGGAGTGGGACAGGCACAGATACGCAGTATTTT.

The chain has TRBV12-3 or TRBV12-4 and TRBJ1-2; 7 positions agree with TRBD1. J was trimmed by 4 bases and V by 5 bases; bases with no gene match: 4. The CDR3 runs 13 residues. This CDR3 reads CASSGGQSYGYTF. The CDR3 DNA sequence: TGTGCCAGCAGTGGGGGACAGAGCTATGGCTACACCTTC.

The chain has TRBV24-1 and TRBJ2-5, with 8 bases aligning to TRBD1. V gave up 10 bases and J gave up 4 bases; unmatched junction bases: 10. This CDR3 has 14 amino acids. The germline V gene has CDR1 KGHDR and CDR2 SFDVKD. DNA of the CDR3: TGTGCCACGGGGGCCGGACAGGGAGGAGAGACCCAGTACTTC. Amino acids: CATGAGQGGETQYF.

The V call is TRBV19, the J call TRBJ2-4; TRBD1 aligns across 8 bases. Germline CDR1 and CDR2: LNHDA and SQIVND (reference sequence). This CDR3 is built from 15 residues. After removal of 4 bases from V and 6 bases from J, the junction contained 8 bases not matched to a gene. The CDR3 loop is CASSTLRTGSNIQYF. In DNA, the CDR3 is TGTGCCAGTAGTACCCTTCGGACAGGGTCAAACATTCAGTACTTC.

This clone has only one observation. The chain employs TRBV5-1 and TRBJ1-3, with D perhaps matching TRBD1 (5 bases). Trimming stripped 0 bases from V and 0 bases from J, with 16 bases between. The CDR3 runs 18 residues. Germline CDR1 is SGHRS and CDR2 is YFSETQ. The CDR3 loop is CASSLAGLLPSSGNTIYF. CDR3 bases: TGCGCCAGCAGCTTGGCGGGACTACTACCGAGCTCTGGAAACACCATATATTTT.

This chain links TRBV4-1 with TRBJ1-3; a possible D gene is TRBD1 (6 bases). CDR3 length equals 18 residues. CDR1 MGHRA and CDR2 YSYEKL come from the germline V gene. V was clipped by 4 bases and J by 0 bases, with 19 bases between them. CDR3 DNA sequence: TGCGCCAGCAGCCTTAACGGGGTTCAGGGGAGCTCTGGAAACACCATATATTTT. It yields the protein CASSLNGVQGSSGNTIYF.

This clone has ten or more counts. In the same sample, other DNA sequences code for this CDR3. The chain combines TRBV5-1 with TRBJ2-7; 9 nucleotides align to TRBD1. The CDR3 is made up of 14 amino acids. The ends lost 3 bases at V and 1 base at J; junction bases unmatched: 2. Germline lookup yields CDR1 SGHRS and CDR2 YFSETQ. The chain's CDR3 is CASSSGQGSYEQYF. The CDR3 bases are TGCGCCAGCAGCTCGGGACAGGGATCCTACGAGCAGTACTTC. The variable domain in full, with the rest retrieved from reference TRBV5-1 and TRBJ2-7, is KAGVTQTPRYLIKTRGQQVTLSCSPISGHRSVSWYQQTPGQGLQFLFEYFSETQRNKGNFPGRFSGRQFSNSRSEMNVSTLELGDSALYLCASSSGQGSYEQYFGPGTRLTVT.

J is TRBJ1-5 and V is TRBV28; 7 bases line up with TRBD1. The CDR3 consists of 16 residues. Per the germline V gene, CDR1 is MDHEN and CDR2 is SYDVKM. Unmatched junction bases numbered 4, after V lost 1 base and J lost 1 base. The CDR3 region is CASSLYTGASNQPQHF. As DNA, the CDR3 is TGTGCCAGCAGTTTATATACAGGGGCGAGCAATCAGCCCCAGCATTTT.

This CDR3 reads CASPPDREGREKLFF. DNA of the CDR3: TGTGCCAGCCCCCCGGACAGGGAGGGGCGTGAAAAACTGTTTTTT. This rearrangement joins TRBV21-1 to TRBJ1-4; the D call of TRBD1 is as the table states it, not checked on the DNA. TRBV21-1 is a recognized pseudogene. This CDR3 is built from 15 residues.

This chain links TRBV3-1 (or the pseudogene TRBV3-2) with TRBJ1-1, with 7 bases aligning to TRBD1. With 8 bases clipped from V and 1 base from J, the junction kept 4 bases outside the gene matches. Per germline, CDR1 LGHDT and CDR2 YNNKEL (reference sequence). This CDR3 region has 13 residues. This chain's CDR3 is CASSGQANTEAFF. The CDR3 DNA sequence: TGTGCCAGCTCAGGACAGGCGAACACTGAAGCTTTCTTT.